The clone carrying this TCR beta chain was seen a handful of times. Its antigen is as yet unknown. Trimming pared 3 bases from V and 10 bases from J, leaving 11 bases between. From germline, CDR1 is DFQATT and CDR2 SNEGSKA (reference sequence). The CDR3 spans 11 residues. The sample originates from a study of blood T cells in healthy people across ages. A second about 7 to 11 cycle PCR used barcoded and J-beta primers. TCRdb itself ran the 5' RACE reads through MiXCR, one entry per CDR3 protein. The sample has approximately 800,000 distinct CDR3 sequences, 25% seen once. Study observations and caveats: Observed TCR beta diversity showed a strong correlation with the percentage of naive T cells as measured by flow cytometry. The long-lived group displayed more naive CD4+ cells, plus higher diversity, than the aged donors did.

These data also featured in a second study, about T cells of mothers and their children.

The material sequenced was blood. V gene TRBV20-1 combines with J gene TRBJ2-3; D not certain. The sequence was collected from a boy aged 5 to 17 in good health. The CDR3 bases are TGCAGTGCTAGGCCGCATGAGGCGCAGTATTTT. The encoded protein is CSARPHEAQYF.